This passage covers 30 T cell receptor beta chains from one sample sequenced in a study of chemoradiotherapy in HPV16-positive cancers. Sequencing used immunoSEQ multiplex PCR; TCRdb keeps in-frame clones, though not all of them. The data show several thousand clones, 90% to 95% seen once. The sample here was taken from a patient who underwent chemoradiotherapy. These receptor sequences come from a human donor with HPV-associated anogenital cancer.

The rearrangement joins TRBV4-1 to TRBJ1-1; D is uncertain. The CDR3 is 12 residues long. Trimming took off 1 base at V and 6 bases at J, with 6 bases between the two ends. Germline assignment: CDR1 MGHRA and CDR2 YSYEKL. The CDR3 DNA reads as TGCGCCAGCAGCCAAGTTGTTTCTGAAGCTTTCTTT. It specifies CASSQVVSEAFF.

The rearrangement joins TRBV11-2 to TRBJ1-1, with a tentative D call TRBD1 (5 bases). The germline V gene encodes CDR1 SGHAT and CDR2 FQNNGV. The CDR3 has 12 amino acids. The V end was cut by 10 bases, the J end by 7 bases, with 16 bases between. The DNA of the CDR3 is TGTGCCACCTTGGGGGGGAGCAGTGAAGCTTTCTTT. Translating it yields CATLGGSSEAFF. Combining the CDR3 with reference TRBV11-2 and TRBJ1-1 gives the whole variable domain EAGVAQSPRYKIIEKRQSVAFWCNPISGHATLYWYQQILGQGPKLLIQFQNNGVVDDSQLPKDRFSAERLKGVDSTLKIQPAKLEDSAVYLCATLGGSSEAFFGQGTRLTVV.

The chain joins TRBV28 to TRBJ1-1; D gene unclear. V was trimmed by 8 bases and J by 4 bases, leaving 11 bases between them. The germline CDR1 and CDR2 sequences are MDHEN and SYDVKM. The length of the CDR3 is 12 residues. CDR3 in DNA: TGTGCCAGCGCTATTTTAGCCACTGAAGCTTTCTTT. It is translated as CASAILATEAFF.

The V call is TRBV18, the J call TRBJ1-2; TRBD1 agrees at 7 bases. The junction had 2 bases not matched to a gene; V was cut back by 4 bases and J by 3 bases. The CDR3 consists of 13 residues. The V gene's germline CDR1 is KGHSH and CDR2 LQKENI. The CDR3 here is CASSLDRDYGYTF. CDR3 coding DNA: TGTGCCAGCTCACTAGACAGGGACTATGGCTACACCTTC.

A single count supports this clone. The gene calls are TRBV7-8 and TRBJ1-1; D remains ambiguous. The V gene lost 6 bases and the J gene lost 1 base, with 15 bases spanning the gap. This CDR3 has 15 residues. From germline, CDR1 is SGHVS and CDR2 FQNEAQ. CDR3 in amino acids: CASSVSRPPNTEAFF. The DNA of the CDR3 is TGTGCCAGCAGTGTTAGTCGCCCCCCGAACACTGAAGCTTTCTTT.

The V gene is TRBV5-4, the J gene TRBJ1-6; the D is unclear. Germline V gene lookup returns CDR1 SGHNT and CDR2 YYREEE (reference sequence). This CDR3 is 16 amino acids long. V dropped 2 bases and J dropped 2 bases, with 11 bases sitting between them. The CDR3 region is CASSFTPEPYNSPLHF. CDR3 sequence (DNA): TGTGCCAGCAGCTTCACCCCTGAACCCTATAATTCACCCCTCCACTTT.

This clone has a single count. V and J are TRBV2 and TRBJ1-2; 7 nucleotides agree with TRBD1. The V and J ends lost 5 bases and 4 bases, in that order; junction bases with no gene match: 10. Germline V lookup: CDR1 SNHLY, CDR2 FYNNEI. The CDR3 has 15 residues. CDR3 DNA sequence: TGTGCCAGCAGTCCCCGCGACAGGGACACCTATGGCTACACCTTC. As protein: CASSPRDRDTYGYTF.

This clone was seen once. The chain links TRBV6-5 to TRBJ1-2; D is unresolved. The V gene's germline CDR1 is MNHEY and CDR2 SVGAGI. The CDR3 totals 13 residues. Trimming pared 0 bases from V and 4 bases from J, leaving 6 bases between. The CDR3 DNA reads TGTGCCAGCAGTTACTCCCCCGCCTATGGCTACACCTTC. This codes for CASSYSPAYGYTF.

This clone was recorded once. This sequence joins TRBV30 and TRBJ2-1; a possible D gene is TRBD2 (6 bases). The V end lost 0 bases, the J end lost 9 bases, and 12 bases lay between the germline ends. Germline loops: CDR1 GTSNPN, CDR2 SVGIG (reference sequence). This CDR3 has 13 amino acids. The CDR3 DNA reads TGTGCCTGGAGTGTACGGGCGCGGGGTGAGCAGTTCTTC. Protein product: CAWSVRARGEQFF. The full variable domain, completed using reference TRBV30 and TRBJ2-1, is SQTIHQWPATLVQPVGSPLSLECTVEGTSNPNLYWYRQAAGRGLQLLFYSVGIGQISSEVPQNLSASRPQDRQFILSSKKLLLSDSGFYLCAWSVRARGEQFFGPGTRLTVL.

In its sample, this clone was seen a few times. The chain couples TRBV6-1 to TRBJ2-3; D might be TRBD1 or TRBD2, each matching 6 bases. Per germline, CDR1 MNHNS and CDR2 SASEGT. Trimming left V 0 bases short and J 4 bases short, with 11 bases between. This CDR3 contains 15 residues. For the CDR3, the DNA is TGTGCCAGCAGTGAAGCGCACGGGGGCGCAGATACGCAGTATTTT. Its protein product is CASSEAHGGADTQYF.

The chain couples TRBV5-1 to TRBJ1-1; unclear D gene. CDR1 and CDR2 (germline): SGHRS, YFSETQ. Trimming stripped 0 bases from V and 1 base from J, with 7 bases between. This CDR3 is built from 14 residues. The CDR3 sequence: CASSLEAANTEAFF. As DNA, the CDR3 is TGCGCCAGCAGCTTGGAGGCAGCGAACACTGAAGCTTTCTTT. The whole variable domain, filled in from reference TRBV5-1 and TRBJ1-1, reads KAGVTQTPRYLIKTRGQQVTLSCSPISGHRSVSWYQQTPGQGLQFLFEYFSETQRNKGNFPGRFSGRQFSNSRSEMNVSTLELGDSALYLCASSLEAANTEAFFGQGTRLTVV.

This chain uses TRBV7-2 with TRBJ1-3, with D maybe TRBD1 (5 bases). The V end was cut by 1 base, the J end by 8 bases, with 12 bases between. Germline lookup yields CDR1 SGHTA and CDR2 FQGNSA. The CDR3 sequence is 14 residues long. CDR3 bases: TGTGCCAGCAGCTTAGGGGACGGGAAGTACACCATATATTTT. This gives the protein CASSLGDGKYTIYF.

The chain has TRBV18 and TRBJ1-4; possibly TRBD1 for D (5 bases). The germline CDR1 and CDR2 sequences are KGHSH and LQKENI. Trimming removed 6 bases from V and 4 bases from J, with 15 bases in between. The CDR3 is 15 amino acids. CDR3 amino acids: CASSPAGRINEKLFF. The CDR3 bases are TGTGCCAGCTCCCCGGCGGGACGGATTAATGAAAAACTGTTTTTT.

J is TRBJ1-5 and V is TRBV7-8; no firm D call. V was shortened by 2 bases and J by 7 bases, with 6 bases between the two germline ends. The CDR3 sequence is 12 residues long. Germline CDR1 and CDR2: SGHVS and FQNEAQ. CDR3 coding DNA: TGTGCCAGCAGCTTATTCGGGCAGCCCCAGCATTTT. Translating gives CASSLFGQPQHF.

The chain joins TRBV18 to TRBJ2-3, with D tentatively TRBD1 (5 bases). The length of the CDR3 is 16 residues. Germline V gene data show CDR1 as KGHSH and CDR2 as LQKENI. Deletions cut 4 bases from V and 2 bases from J, with 16 bases between. Here the CDR3 DNA reads TGTGCCAGCTCACGCCCCAAACAGGAGTTCACAGATACGCAGTATTTT. The encoded protein is CASSRPKQEFTDTQYF.

CDR3 DNA: TGTGCCAGCAGTCCCCCTGGACAGGGGTCGAACGACGGGGAGCTGTTTTTT. Its translation is CASSPPGQGSNDGELFF. The chain uses TRBV27 and TRBJ2-2; 9 nucleotides align to TRBD1. The germline CDR1 and CDR2 sequences are MNHEY and SMNVEV (reference sequence). The CDR3 runs to 17 residues. V was pared by 5 bases and J by 7 bases, with 14 bases of the junction left unmatched.

This chain connects TRBV10-3 to TRBJ1-1; 7 positions agree with TRBD1. From germline, CDR1 is ENHRY and CDR2 SYGVKD. This CDR3 spans 15 amino acids. With V trimmed by 0 bases and J by 5 bases, 6 bases remained unmatched. The CDR3 region is CAISESGGDSTEAFF. CDR3 bases: TGTGCCATCAGTGAGTCGGGCGGGGACAGTACTGAAGCTTTCTTT.

The chain carries TRBV2 and TRBJ2-5, with TRBD1 matching 10 bases. V gave up 10 bases and J gave up 4 bases; unmatched junction bases: 6. The CDR3 runs 13 residues. In germline, CDR1 is SNHLY, CDR2 FYNNEI. CDR3 residues: CATRQGAGETQYF. DNA for the CDR3: TGTGCCACCAGACAGGGGGCAGGAGAGACCCAGTACTTC.

The chain is built from TRBV27 and TRBJ2-5; D gene unclear. Trimming took off 0 bases at V and 1 base at J, with 6 bases between the two ends. CDR1 MNHEY and CDR2 SMNVEV come from the germline V gene (reference sequence). This CDR3 has 14 amino acids. The CDR3 reads CASSLSFSQETQYF. In DNA, the CDR3 is TGTGCCAGCAGTTTATCGTTCTCCCAAGAGACCCAGTACTTC.

The V and J genes are TRBV2 and TRBJ1-1; D is possibly TRBD1 (6 bases). The V end lost 3 bases, the J end lost 2 bases, and 13 bases lay between the germline ends. Germline loops: CDR1 SNHLY, CDR2 FYNNEI. This CDR3 has 15 amino acids. CDR3 bases: TGTGCCAGCAGTGAGCTTAGGGGGGCCAACACTGAAGCTTTCTTT. Encoded protein: CASSELRGANTEAFF.

This sequence joins TRBV10-3 and TRBJ2-7; D might be TRBD2 (5 bases). Germline assignment: CDR1 ENHRY and CDR2 SYGVKD. This CDR3 comprises 14 residues. V lost 2 bases and J lost 2, with 10 bases in between. The CDR3 DNA is TGTGCCATCAGTGAGACCCGGGATCCCTACGAGCAGTACTTC. This gives the protein CAISETRDPYEQYF.

V and J are TRBV5-1 and TRBJ2-7; D unresolved. Per the germline V gene, CDR1 is SGHRS and CDR2 is YFSETQ. The ends were cut back, 0 bases at V and 0 bases at J, with 19 bases in the middle. CDR3 length equals 18 residues. DNA of the CDR3: TGCGCCAGCAGCTTGGTTTCAGGCGTGAGATCAAGCTCCTACGAGCAGTACTTC. Protein product: CASSLVSGVRSSSYEQYF.

This chain connects TRBV2 to TRBJ2-7; either TRBD1 or TRBD2 may fit D (7 bases each). This CDR3 is 13 amino acids long. V was trimmed by 6 bases and J by 5 bases, leaving 14 bases between them. Germline assignment: CDR1 SNHLY and CDR2 FYNNEI. The CDR3 reads CASRGGGRDEQYF. CDR3 in DNA: TGTGCCAGCAGGGGAGGGGGCCGAGACGAGCAGTACTTC.

This rearrangement joins TRBV4-3 to TRBJ1-2, with TRBD1 identical over 7 bases. The germline V gene encodes CDR1 LGHNA and CDR2 YSLEER. The CDR3 length is 15 residues. V trimming: 0 bases; J trimming: 4 bases; junction bases outside the gene matches: 5. The CDR3 DNA sequence: TGCGCCAGCAGCCAAGATCAGGGGGAAATCTATGGCTACACCTTC. It is translated as CASSQDQGEIYGYTF.

The chain recombines TRBV6-6 with TRBJ1-2; D remains unclear. This CDR3 spans 14 amino acids. CDR1 MNHNY and CDR2 SVGAGI come from the germline V gene (reference sequence). V lost 0 bases and J 8 bases, leaving 13 bases between the germline ends. CDR3 DNA: TGTGCCAGCAGTTACTCGAATGGGAAGGGCGGCTACACCTTC. This gives the protein CASSYSNGKGGYTF.

This rearrangement joins TRBV11-2 to TRBJ2-3, with TRBD2 matching 7 bases. With 5 bases clipped from V and 1 base from J, the junction kept 9 bases outside the gene matches. Germline V gene sequence: CDR1 SGHAT, CDR2 FQNNGV. The CDR3 totals 16 residues. This CDR3 is CASSRGRGSGTDTQYF. CDR3 sequence (DNA): TGTGCCAGCAGCCGCGGGCGGGGGTCGGGCACAGATACGCAGTATTTT. The complete variable domain, with remaining parts taken from reference TRBV11-2 and TRBJ2-3, reads EAGVAQSPRYKIIEKRQSVAFWCNPISGHATLYWYQQILGQGPKLLIQFQNNGVVDDSQLPKDRFSAERLKGVDSTLKIQPAKLEDSAVYLCASSRGRGSGTDTQYFGPGTRLTVL.

V gene TRBV6-1 combines with J gene TRBJ1-1; TRBD1 might be the D (5 bases). The germline V gene encodes CDR1 MNHNS and CDR2 SASEGT. V was shortened by 4 bases and J by 1 base, with 13 bases between the two germline ends. This CDR3 is 15 amino acids long. The CDR3 sequence: CASSGPGTANTEAFF. The DNA for the CDR3 is TGTGCCAGCAGTGGGCCCGGGACGGCGAACACTGAAGCTTTCTTT.

This clone was recorded once. The chain couples TRBV29-1 to TRBJ2-3; the D gene is possibly TRBD2 (5 bases). Germline CDR1 SQVTM, CDR2 ANQGSEA. CDR3 length: 14 residues. Trimming pared 6 bases from V and 0 bases from J, leaving 13 bases between. The CDR3 DNA follows: TGCAGCGTGGAGGTGGACTGGAGCACAGATACGCAGTATTTT. Translation: CSVEVDWSTDTQYF.

The V gene is TRBV9, the J gene TRBJ1-1; 9 bases fit TRBD1. J lost 3 bases, V lost 0 bases, and 0 bases had no gene match. CDR1 and CDR2 from the germline V gene are SGDLS and YYNGEE. This CDR3 has 14 amino acids. The CDR3 protein is CASSVGTGDTEAFF. In DNA, the CDR3 is TGTGCCAGCAGCGTAGGGACAGGGGACACTGAAGCTTTCTTT.

This chain joins TRBV28 and TRBJ1-2; no clear D. The germline V gene encodes CDR1 MDHEN and CDR2 SYDVKM. The V end lost 8 bases, the J end lost 3 bases, and 13 bases lay between the germline ends. The CDR3 sequence is 13 residues long. CDR3 coding DNA: TGTGCCAGCGCTAAGGGATATTACTATGGCTACACCTTC. It yields the protein CASAKGYYYGYTF.